The 6 T cell receptor beta chains below were found in one sample sequenced in a study of Graves' ophthalmopathy and Graves' hyperthyroidism (dated by TCRdb to the late 2010s). This sample was sequenced with an Illumina HiSeq 2000. For repertoire sequencing, TCR beta CDR3 regions were amplified from RNA transcripts. A first-round RT-PCR used HTBI primers with the Qiagen OneStep RT-PCR kit, followed by a second-round multiplex PCR, size selection and purification. TCRdb trimmed the raw reads at Q25, called clones with MiXCR and kept productive beta chains. Here each entry gathers all rows of one CDR3 protein and keeps the most common genes and DNA. This sample is represented by around 400,000 distinct CDR3 sequences; about 21% of them were singletons. Together, the top ten hold roughly 3.2% of the sample. Sequenced: peripheral blood. All receptors derive from a woman aged 18-29 years with stable Graves' hyperthyroidism. Donor details come from another sample of the same person, matched by shared clones.

The V and J genes are TRBV12-3 or TRBV12-4 and TRBJ1-1, with 12 bases identical to TRBD1. The V and J ends lost 11 bases and 3 bases, in that order; junction bases with no gene match: 7. CDR3 size: 14 residues. CDR3 nucleotides: TGTGCCGGAGGGACAGGGGGCGCGGACACTGAAGCTTTCTTT. It yields the protein CAGGTGGADTEAFF.

This clonotype was recorded many times. This chain connects TRBV12-3 or TRBV12-4 to TRBJ2-7; 8 positions agree with TRBD2. After removal of 4 bases from V and 0 bases from J, the junction contained 11 bases not matched to a gene. The length of the CDR3 is 17 residues. The CDR3 DNA reads TGTGCCAGCAGTTCCGAGGGCCAGCGGGAGAGCTCCTACGAGCAGTACTTC. Protein sequence: CASSSEGQRESSYEQYF.

In its sample, this clonotype was seen many times. This chain links TRBV6-2 or TRBV6-3 with TRBJ1-5; 11 positions agree with TRBD1. The germline CDR1 and CDR2 sequences are MNHEY and SVGEGT. The CDR3 is 15 amino acids. V dropped 6 bases and J dropped 4; count of bases not matched to a gene: 5. For the CDR3, the DNA is TGTGCCAGCAGGCGAGGACAGGGGGCTAATCAGCCCCAGCATTTT. Translating it yields CASRRGQGANQPQHF.

CDR3: CASSLGDPNSPLHF. CDR3 nucleotide sequence: TGTGCCAGCAGCTTAGGGGACCCAAATTCACCCCTCCACTTT. This chain connects TRBV7-3 to TRBJ1-6, with a weak D call TRBD1 (5 bases). The CDR3 spans 14 residues. The germline V and J ends were trimmed by 2 bases and 7 bases, with 9 bases remaining between them. Germline lookup yields CDR1 SGHTA and CDR2 FQGTGA. Full variable domain (outside the CDR3, taken from reference TRBV7-3 and TRBJ1-6): GAGVSQTPSNKVTEKGKYVELRCDPISGHTALYWYRQSLGQGPEFLIYFQGTGAADDSGLPNDRFFAVRPEGSVSTLKIQRTERGDSAVYLCASSLGDPNSPLHFGNGTRLTVT.

In its sample, this clonotype was seen many times. V gene TRBV28 combines with J gene TRBJ2-7, with 9 bases fitting TRBD2. V gave up 4 bases and J gave up 0 bases; unmatched junction bases: 10. Germline CDR1 and CDR2: MDHEN and SYDVKM. The CDR3 sequence is 17 residues long. CDR3 sequence: CASSSPGLAFNSYEQYF. The CDR3 DNA sequence: TGTGCCAGCAGTTCCCCGGGACTAGCTTTTAACTCCTACGAGCAGTACTTC.

This clonotype was detected only a few times. The chain couples TRBV18 to TRBJ1-5; D is unclear. From germline, CDR1 is KGHSH and CDR2 LQKENI. V was cut by 2 bases and J by 9 bases, with 14 bases left in between. There are 14 residues in the CDR3. CDR3 sequence (DNA): TGTGCCAGCTCACCAAGATCACTCGGGGTGCCCCAGCATTTT. This translates into CASSPRSLGVPQHF.